Reported below is one T cell receptor (beta chain). This receptor's antigen is unknown. Base quality data are lacking; no much larger clone is found one base away. This sample is part of a study of shared clonotypes between healthy human individuals (dated by TCRdb to the early 2020s). Turning to the overall study: Three men and a couple of women, aged 18 to 49 years, made up the cohort. For each donor, CD4 naive and CD4 memory were each run on three plates, CD8 naive on two plates, and CD8 memory on one plate. The study deeply sequenced blood TCR repertoires of about 5 healthy adults to estimate repertoire size and the extent of clonotype sharing between individuals. Libraries were prepared and TCR repertoires were sequenced by different laboratories using diverse techniques, in order to increase sequencing depth and limit assay-specific biases. Per donor, leukapheresis produced somewhere between about 0.9 and 9.5 billion PBMCs. Findings and caveats that apply to the study as a whole: Pairwise subsampling led to the expectation that sequencing depth would affect the degree of clonotype sharing among donors. Rarefaction of sorted-subset datasets indicated incomplete sequencing despite the large sequencing depth. Higher generation probabilities were observed for clonotypes shared by all four sorted-subset donors than for non-shared clonotypes. The small number of donors limited the genetic and exposure-history diversity represented. Larger estimated clonotype richness was generally found for naive subsets than for memory subsets. Sampling was restricted to blood, and TCR repertoires in tissue are likely to differ from TCR repertoires in blood. About 4.5% of naive CD4, 3% to 4% of naive CD8, 2% to 2.5% of memory CD4, and less than 0.45% of memory CD8 clonotypes were shared across several donors.

Using the deep immunoSEQ assay, TCR CDR3 regions were amplified from genomic DNA by multiplex PCR. Extracted genomic DNA from each cell subset was spread evenly across all wells of several immunoSEQ 96-well plates, with each plate serving as a replicate. Each replicate PCR for sorted subsets received around 210 ng genomic DNA, equal to about 30,000 T cell genomes. The purified libraries were quantified using a Qubit 3.0 fluorometer, sized with a Bioanalyzer 2100, and then quantified again using the KAPA Library Quantification kit. Every immunoSEQ 96-well plate was sequenced on a separate single-read 150-cycle Illumina NextSeq 550 flow cell. The paper's data handling went like this. Because only junctional sequences without quality scores were contained in the immunoSEQ output, filtering matching that applied to full-length reads could not be performed. Sequences were annotated with PyIR, a Python wrapper for IgBLAST v1.9, using IMGT germline references to assign V/J genes and CDR3. Any read was removed if the V/J assignment was weak (E-value above 1e-6), the CDR3 was missing, or the read contained stop codons, out-of-frame junctions, or ambiguous translated residues. V3J clonotypes were defined as sequences sharing the same inferred V gene, J gene, and CDR3 amino acid sequence. The percentage overlap between two repertoires was calculated by dividing the number of shared unique clonotypes by the size of the smaller repertoire. Richness of each repertoire was evaluated using RTK rarefaction, the Chao1 estimator, and Recon v2.1 estimates of unobserved clonotypes. Generation probabilities for all TCRbeta clonotypes obtained by the gDNA method from a handful of donors were computed using OLGA. Drawn from immuneACCESS, this table holds only the in-frame rearrangements with V and J called that TCRdb kept. Clones are partly lost; checked studies trace under half to an unresolved V gene and leave the rest unexplained. That table furnishes V, J and clone size, whereas the DNA furnished D and trimming. Here the sample has some 1 million clones; about 77% occur a single time. The top ten clonotypes cover approximately 1.5% of the sample.

The CDR3 numbers 14 residues from cysteine through phenylalanine. Left in the record is the CDR3 DNA by itself, 42 bases read in frame from the first base. From V the trimming removes 4 bases and from J it removes 6 bases, while the gene matches leave 7 bases of the junction unaccounted for. CDR1 and CDR2, per the germline V gene, are SGHRS and YFSETQ. Donors were healthy HIV-negative adults with no recently reported acute infections or vaccinations. All donors were Caucasian adults living in Nashville, Tennessee, USA. Magnetic negative selection was used to enrich CD4+ T cells, after which naive cells were positively selected on CD45RA and the negative fraction became the memory subset. Blood was collected by leukapheresis, and PBMCs were isolated by Ficoll-Histopaque density gradient centrifugation and then cryopreserved in liquid nitrogen vapor phase. Analytical flow cytometry was used to check the purity and quantity of each magnetically sorted T cell population. From each sorted fraction, genomic DNA was isolated and quantified by UV absorbance on a Nanodrop 2000c.

Sequences were obtained from memory CD4+ T cells sorted from blood. Sample cell subset or site, as interpreted from the label and publication: CD45RA-negative fraction. The sequence was collected from a man aged 18-30 years in good health. The chain is made from TRBV5-1 and TRBJ1-1, with TRBD1 identical over 9 junction bases. This receptor has the CDR3 CASSMGQGVSEAFF. Here is the DNA: TGCGCCAGCAGCATGGGACAGGGCGTATCTGAAGCTTTCTTT.